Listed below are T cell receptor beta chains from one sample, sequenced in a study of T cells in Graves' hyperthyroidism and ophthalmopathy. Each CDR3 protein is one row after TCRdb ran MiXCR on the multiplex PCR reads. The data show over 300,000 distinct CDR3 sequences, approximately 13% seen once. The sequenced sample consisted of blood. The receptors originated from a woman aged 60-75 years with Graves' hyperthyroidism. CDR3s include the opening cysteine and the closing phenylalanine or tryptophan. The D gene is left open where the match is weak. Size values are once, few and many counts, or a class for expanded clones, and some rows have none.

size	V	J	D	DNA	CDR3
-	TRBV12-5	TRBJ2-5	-	TGTGCTAGTGGTCCGCTGACTGGGGAGACCCAGTACTTC	CASGPLTGETQYF
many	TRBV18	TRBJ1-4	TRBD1	TGTGCCAGCTCCCCGAGGACAGGCCTTAATGAAAAACTGTTTTTT	CASSPRTGLNEKLFF
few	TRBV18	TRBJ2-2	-	TGTGCCAGCCCCCTGAGGCGCACCGGGGAGCTGTTTTTT	CASPLRRTGELFF
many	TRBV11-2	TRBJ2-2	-	TGTGCCAGCAGCTTAGTTTCGGGTGGCGGGGAGCTGTTTTTT	CASSLVSGGGELFF
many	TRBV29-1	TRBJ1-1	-	TGCAGCGTTGAGCCGGCGATTAACACTGAAGCTTTCTTT	CSVEPAINTEAFF
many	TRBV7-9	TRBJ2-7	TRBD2	TGTGCCAGCAGCTCAACGGGCGGGAGTATCGCCTACGAGCAGTACTTC	CASSSTGGSIAYEQYF
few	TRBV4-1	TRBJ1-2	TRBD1	TGCGCCAGCAGCCAAGTTGACAGGGGGCGCGTTGGCGGCTACACCTTC	CASSQVDRGRVGGYTF
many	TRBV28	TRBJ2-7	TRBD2	TGTGCCACCTACTCGGGAGGGGGGAGAGATGCCTACGAGCAGTACTTC	CATYSGGGRDAYEQYF
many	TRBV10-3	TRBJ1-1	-	TGTGCCATCAGTGAGATTGGTTTTACTGAAGCTTTCTTT	CAISEIGFTEAFF
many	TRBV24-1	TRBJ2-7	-	TGTGCCACCAGTGATCCGAGGACAGACACCTACAAGCAGTACTTC	CATSDPRTDTYKQYF
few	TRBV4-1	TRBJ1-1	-	TGCGCCAGCAAACAAAACATAATGAACACTGAAGCTTTCTTT	CASKQNIMNTEAFF
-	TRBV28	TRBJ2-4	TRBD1	TGTGCCAGCAGTTTAGGGACAGGGGGCGCTTTTCAGTACTTC	CASSLGTGGAFQYF
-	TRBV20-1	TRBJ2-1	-	TGCAGTGCGCTGCCGGGAGACCATGAGCAGTTCTTC	CSALPGDHEQFF
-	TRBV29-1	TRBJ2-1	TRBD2	TGCAGCGGGTCGCGGGGGGGTGAGCAGTTCTTC	CSGSRGGEQFF
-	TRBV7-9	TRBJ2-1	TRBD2	TGTGCCAGCAGCTCGCGGGAGAAGCAGTTCTTC	CASSSREKQFF
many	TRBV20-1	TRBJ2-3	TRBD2	TGCAGTGCAGACGGCGGCGGGAGGGCAGATACGCAGTATTTT	CSADGGGRADTQYF
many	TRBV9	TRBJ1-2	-	TGTGCCAGCAGCGTAGACCCGGACGGAGCCAACTATGGCTACACCTTC	CASSVDPDGANYGYTF
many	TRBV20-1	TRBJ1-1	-	TGCAGTGCTAGAGAACTGGGCGCAGGGAACACTGAAGCTTTCTTT	CSARELGAGNTEAFF
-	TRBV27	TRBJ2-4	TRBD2	TGTGCCAGCAGTTTATCTCGGGGGGTGGAAACCAAAAACATTCAGTACTTC	CASSLSRGVETKNIQYF
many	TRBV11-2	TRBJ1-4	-	TGTGCCAGCAGCTTAGAGTTGTATGAAAAACTGTTTTTT	CASSLELYEKLFF
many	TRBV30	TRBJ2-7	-	TGTGCCTGGAGTGACAGAGAGTACGAGCAGTACTTC	CAWSDREYEQYF
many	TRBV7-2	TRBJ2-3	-	TGTGCCAGCAGCTTCCCAACAACAGATACGCAGTATTTT	CASSFPTTDTQYF
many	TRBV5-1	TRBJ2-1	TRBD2	TGCGCCAGCAACCCGGGAGGGAATTCCTACAATGAGCAGTTCTTC	CASNPGGNSYNEQFF
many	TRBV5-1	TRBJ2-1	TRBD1	TGCGCCAGCAGAGAGACAGGGAGCTCCTACAATGAGCAGTTCTTC	CASRETGSSYNEQFF
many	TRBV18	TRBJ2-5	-	TGTGCCAGCTCACCACGGACGGTACAAGAGACCCAGTACTTC	CASSPRTVQETQYF
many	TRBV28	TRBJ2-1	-	TGTGCCAGCAGTTTACCGGTCCAGGGCAGGGGCAATGAGCAGTTCTTC	CASSLPVQGRGNEQFF
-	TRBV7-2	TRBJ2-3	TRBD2	TGTGCCAGCAGCCATACTAGCGGGATCACAGATACGCAGTATTTT	CASSHTSGITDTQYF
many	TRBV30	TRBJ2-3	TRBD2	TGTGCCTGGAGCGAGTTAGCGGGGGATACGCAGTATTTT	CAWSELAGDTQYF